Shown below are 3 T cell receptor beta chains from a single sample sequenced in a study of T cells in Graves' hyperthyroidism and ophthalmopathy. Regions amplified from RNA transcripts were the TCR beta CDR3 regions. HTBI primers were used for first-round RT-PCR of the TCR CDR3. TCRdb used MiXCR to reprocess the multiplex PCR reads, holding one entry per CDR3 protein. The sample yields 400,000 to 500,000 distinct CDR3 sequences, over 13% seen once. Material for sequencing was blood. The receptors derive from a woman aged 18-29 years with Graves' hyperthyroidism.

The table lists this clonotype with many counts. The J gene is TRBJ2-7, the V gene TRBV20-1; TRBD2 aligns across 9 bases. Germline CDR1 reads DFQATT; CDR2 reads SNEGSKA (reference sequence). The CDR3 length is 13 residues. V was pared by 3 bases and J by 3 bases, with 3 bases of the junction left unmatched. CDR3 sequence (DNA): TGCAGTGCTAGTGGACTAGCGAACTACGAGCAGTACGTC. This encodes CSASGLANYEQYV.

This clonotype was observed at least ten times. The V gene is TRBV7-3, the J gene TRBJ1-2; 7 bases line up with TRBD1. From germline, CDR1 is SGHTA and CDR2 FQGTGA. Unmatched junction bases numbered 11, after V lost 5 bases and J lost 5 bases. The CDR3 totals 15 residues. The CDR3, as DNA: TGTGCCAGCAGCCCCAACCCCGGGACAGTATATGGCTACACCTTC. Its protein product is CASSPNPGTVYGYTF.

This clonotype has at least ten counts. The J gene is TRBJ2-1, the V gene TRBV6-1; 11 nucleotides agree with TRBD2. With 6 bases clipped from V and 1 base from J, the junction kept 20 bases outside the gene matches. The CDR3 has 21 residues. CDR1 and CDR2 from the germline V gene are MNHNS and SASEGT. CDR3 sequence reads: CASSLPPLAGGALVSYNEQFF. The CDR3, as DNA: TGTGCCAGCAGCCTCCCTCCTCTAGCGGGAGGAGCTTTGGTTTCCTACAATGAGCAGTTCTTC.